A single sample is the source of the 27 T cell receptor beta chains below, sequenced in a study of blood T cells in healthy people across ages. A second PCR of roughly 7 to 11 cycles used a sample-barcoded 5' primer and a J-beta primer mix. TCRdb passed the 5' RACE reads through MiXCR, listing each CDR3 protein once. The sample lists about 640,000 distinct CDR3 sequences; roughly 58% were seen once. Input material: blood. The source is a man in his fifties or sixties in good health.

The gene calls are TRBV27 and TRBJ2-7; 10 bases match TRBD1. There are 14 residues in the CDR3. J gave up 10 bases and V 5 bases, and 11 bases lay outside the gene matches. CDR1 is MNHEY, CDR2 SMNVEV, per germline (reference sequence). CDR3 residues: CASSQTLGQGYQYF. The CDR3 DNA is TGTGCCAGCAGTCAAACCCTGGGACAGGGGTATCAGTACTTC.

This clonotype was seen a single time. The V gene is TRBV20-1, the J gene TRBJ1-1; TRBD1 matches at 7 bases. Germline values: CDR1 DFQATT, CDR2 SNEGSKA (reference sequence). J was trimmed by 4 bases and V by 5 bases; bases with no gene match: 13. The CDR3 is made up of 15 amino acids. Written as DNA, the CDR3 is TGCAGTGCTCGTTTATTGGACAGGTCGGGCACTGAAGCTTTCTTT. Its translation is CSARLLDRSGTEAFF.

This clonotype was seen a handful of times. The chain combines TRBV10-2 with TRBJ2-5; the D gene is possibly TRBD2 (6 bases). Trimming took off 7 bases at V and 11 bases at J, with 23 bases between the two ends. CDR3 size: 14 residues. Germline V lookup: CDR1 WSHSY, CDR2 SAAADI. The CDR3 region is CASNGAGTNNEQYF. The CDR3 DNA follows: TGCGCCAGCAACGGGGCGGGAACAAACAATGAGCAGTACTTC.

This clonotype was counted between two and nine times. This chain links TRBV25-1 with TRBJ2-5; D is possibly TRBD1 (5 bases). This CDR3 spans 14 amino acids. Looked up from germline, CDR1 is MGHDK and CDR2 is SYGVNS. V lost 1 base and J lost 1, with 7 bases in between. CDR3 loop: CASSEWGTQETQYF. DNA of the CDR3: TGTGCCAGCAGTGAATGGGGCACCCAAGAGACCCAGTACTTC.

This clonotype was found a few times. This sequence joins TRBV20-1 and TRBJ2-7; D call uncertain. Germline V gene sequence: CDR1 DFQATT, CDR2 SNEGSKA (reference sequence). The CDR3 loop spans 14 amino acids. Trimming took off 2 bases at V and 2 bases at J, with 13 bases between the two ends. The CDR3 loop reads CSARHRTETYEQYF. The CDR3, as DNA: TGCAGTGCTAGACACCGGACGGAAACCTACGAGCAGTACTTC.

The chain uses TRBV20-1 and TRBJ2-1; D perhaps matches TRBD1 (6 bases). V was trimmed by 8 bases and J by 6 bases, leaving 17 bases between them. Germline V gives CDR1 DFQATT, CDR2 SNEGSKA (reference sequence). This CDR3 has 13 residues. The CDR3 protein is CSPRDNRPNEQFF. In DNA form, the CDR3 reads TGCAGTCCCCGGGACAACCGCCCCAATGAGCAGTTCTTC.

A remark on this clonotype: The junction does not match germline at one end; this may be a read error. The CDR3 spells CSARPSAGGTDTRYF. The CDR3 DNA reads as TGCAGTGCTCGCCCCTCAGCGGGGGGCACAGATACGCGGTATTTT. The chain uses TRBV20-1 and TRBJ2-3, with 9 nucleotides matching TRBD2. CDR1 DFQATT and CDR2 SNEGSKA come from the germline V gene (reference sequence). The CDR3 loop spans 15 amino acids.

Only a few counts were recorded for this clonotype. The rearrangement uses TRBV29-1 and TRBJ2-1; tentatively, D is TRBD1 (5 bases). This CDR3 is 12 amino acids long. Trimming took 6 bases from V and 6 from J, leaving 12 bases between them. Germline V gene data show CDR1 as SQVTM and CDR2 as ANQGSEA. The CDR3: CSVRTQGNEQFF. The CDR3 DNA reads TGCAGCGTGAGGACGCAGGGCAATGAGCAGTTCTTC.

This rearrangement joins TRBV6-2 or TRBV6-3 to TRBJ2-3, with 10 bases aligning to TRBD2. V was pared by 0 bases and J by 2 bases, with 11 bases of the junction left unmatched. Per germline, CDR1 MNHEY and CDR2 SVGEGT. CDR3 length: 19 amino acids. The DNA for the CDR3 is TGTGCCAGCAGTTACTCGAACCTCCTTAGCGGGGGGTACACAGATACGCAGTATTTT. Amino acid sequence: CASSYSNLLSGGYTDTQYF.

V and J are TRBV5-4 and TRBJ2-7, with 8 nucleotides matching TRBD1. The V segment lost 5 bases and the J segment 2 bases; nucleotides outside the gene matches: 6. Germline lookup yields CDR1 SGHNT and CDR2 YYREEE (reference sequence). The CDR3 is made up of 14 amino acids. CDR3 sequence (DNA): TGTGCCAGCAGTAGACAGGGGAATACCTACGAGCAGTACTTC. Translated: CASSRQGNTYEQYF.

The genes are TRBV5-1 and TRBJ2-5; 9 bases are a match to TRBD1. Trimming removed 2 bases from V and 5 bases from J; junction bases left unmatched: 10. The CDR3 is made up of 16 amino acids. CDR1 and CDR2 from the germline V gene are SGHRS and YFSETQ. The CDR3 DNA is TGCGCCAGCAGCTTTGCCGGGACAGGGTCGGGGGAGACCCAGTACTTC. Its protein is CASSFAGTGSGETQYF.

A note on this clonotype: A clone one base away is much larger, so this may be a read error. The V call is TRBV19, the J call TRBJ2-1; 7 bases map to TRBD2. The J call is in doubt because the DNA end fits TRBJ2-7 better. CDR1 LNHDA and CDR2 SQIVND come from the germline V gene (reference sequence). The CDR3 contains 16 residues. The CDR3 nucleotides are TGTGCCAGTAGTATAGAGGCTAGCGGATCCTACAATGAGCAGTACTTC. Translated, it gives CASSIEASGSYNEQYF.

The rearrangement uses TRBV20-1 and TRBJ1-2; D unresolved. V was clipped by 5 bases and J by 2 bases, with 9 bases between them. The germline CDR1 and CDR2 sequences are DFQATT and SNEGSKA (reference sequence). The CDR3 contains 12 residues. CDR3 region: CSAPFQNYGYTF. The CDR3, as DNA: TGCAGTGCTCCCTTCCAGAACTATGGCTACACCTTC.

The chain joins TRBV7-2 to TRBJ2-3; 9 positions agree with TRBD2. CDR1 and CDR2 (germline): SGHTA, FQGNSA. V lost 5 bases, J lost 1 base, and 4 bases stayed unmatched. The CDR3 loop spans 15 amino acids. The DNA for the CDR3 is TGTGCCAGCAGCGGCGGGGGGGCGGGCACAGATACGCAGTATTTT. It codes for CASSGGGAGTDTQYF.

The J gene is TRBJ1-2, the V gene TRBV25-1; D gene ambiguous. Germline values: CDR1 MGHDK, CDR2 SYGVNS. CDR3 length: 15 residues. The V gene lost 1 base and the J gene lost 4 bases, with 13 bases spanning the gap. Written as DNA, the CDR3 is TGTGCCAGCAGTGAATTTAGGACCCAAACCTATGGCTACACCTTC. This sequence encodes CASSEFRTQTYGYTF.

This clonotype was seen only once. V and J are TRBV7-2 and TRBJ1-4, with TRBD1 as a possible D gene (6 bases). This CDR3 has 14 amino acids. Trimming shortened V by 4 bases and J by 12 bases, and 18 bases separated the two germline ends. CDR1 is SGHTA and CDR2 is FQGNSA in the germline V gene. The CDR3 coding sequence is TGTGCCAGCAGCTGGGGCCGGGGGCGAGGCCAACTGTTTTTT. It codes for CASSWGRGRGQLFF.

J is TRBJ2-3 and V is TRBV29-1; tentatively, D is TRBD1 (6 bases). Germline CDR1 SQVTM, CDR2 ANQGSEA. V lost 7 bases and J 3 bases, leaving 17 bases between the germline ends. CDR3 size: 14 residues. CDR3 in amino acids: CSARLLGATDTQYF. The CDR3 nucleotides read TGCAGCGCCCGGCTCTTGGGGGCTACAGATACGCAGTATTTT.

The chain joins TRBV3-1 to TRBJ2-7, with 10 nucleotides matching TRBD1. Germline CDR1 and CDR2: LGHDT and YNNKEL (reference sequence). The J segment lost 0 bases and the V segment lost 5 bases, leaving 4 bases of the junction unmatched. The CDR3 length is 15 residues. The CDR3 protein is CASSARTGGSYEQYF. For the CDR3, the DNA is TGTGCCAGCAGCGCGAGGACAGGGGGCTCCTACGAGCAGTACTTC.

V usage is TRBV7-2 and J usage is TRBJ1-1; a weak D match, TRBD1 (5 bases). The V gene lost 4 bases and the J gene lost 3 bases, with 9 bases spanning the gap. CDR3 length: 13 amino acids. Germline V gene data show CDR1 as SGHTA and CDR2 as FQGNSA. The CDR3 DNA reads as TGTGCCAGCAGCTCACAGGTAGACACTGAAGCTTTCTTT. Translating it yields CASSSQVDTEAFF.

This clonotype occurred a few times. CDR3 sequence (DNA): TGTGCCAGCAGCTTAGTAGCGCCGGGACAGGGGACCGGGGAGCTGTTTTTT. It codes for CASSLVAPGQGTGELFF. This chain links TRBV7-6 with TRBJ2-2; TRBD1 agrees at 10 bases. V shed 1 base and J 5 bases; nucleotides not matched to a gene: 7. The CDR3 length is 17 residues. Germline lookup yields CDR1 SGHVS and CDR2 FNYEAQ.

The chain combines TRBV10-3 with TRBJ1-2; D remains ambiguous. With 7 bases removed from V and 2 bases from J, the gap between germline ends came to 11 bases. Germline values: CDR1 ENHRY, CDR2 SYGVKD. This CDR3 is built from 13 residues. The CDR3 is CAINDGKNYGYTF. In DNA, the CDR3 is TGTGCCATCAATGATGGGAAAAACTATGGCTACACCTTC.

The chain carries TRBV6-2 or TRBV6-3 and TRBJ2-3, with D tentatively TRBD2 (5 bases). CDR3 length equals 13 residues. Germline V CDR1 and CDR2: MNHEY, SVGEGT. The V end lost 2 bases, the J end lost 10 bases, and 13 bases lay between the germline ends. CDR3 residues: CASSYLRFGAQYF. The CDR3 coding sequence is TGTGCCAGCAGTTACCTCCGGTTCGGGGCGCAGTATTTT.

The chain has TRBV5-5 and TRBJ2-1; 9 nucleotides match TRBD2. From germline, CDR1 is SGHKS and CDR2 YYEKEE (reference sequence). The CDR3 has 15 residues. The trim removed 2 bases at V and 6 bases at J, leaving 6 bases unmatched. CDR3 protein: CASSLASGVSNEQFF. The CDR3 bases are TGTGCCAGCAGCTTAGCTAGCGGGGTCTCCAATGAGCAGTTCTTC.

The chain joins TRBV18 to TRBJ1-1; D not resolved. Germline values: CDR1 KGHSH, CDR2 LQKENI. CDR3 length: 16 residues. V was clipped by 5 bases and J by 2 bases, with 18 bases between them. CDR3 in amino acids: CASSSRQLGFNTEAFF. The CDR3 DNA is TGTGCCAGCTCATCTCGACAATTGGGTTTCAACACTGAAGCTTTCTTT.

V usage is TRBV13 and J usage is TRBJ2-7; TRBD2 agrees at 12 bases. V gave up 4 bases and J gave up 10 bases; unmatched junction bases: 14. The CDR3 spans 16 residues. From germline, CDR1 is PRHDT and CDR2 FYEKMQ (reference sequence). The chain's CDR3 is CASSSWTSGAPFRQYF. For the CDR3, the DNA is TGTGCCAGCAGCTCCTGGACTAGCGGGGCCCCCTTTCGCCAGTACTTC.

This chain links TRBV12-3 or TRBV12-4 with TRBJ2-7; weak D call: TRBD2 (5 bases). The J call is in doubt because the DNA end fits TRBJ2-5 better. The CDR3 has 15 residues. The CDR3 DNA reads TGTGCCAGCAGTCCCGGGCCCTCCGGAGGAGAGACCCAGTACTTC. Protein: CASSPGPSGGETQYF.

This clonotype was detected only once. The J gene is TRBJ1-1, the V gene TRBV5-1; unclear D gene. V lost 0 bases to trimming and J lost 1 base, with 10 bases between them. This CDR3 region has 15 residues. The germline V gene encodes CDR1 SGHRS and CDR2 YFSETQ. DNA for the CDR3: TGCGCCAGCAGCTTGGATGGCCAGACGAACACTGAAGCTTTCTTT. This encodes CASSLDGQTNTEAFF.